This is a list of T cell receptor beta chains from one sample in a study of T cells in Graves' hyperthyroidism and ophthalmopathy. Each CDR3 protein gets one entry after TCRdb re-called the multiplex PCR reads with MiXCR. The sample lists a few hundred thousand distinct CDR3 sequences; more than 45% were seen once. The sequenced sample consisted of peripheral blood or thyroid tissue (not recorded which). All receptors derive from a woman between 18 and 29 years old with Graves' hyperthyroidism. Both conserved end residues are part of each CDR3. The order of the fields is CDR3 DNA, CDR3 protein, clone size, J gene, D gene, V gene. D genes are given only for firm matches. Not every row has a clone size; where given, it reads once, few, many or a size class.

TGCAGTGCTAGAGATCTAAGGCAGTACTTC CSARDLRQYF . TRBJ2-7 . TRBV20-1
TGTGCCAGCACCCGTGAGGGGACTGAAAAACTGTTTTTT CASTREGTEKLFF many TRBJ1-4 . TRBV12-3/TRBV12-4
TGTGCCAGCAGCAGGGGACTAGCGGAGAACACCGGGGAGCTGTTTTTT CASSRGLAENTGELFF once TRBJ2-2 TRBD2 TRBV13
TGCAGTGCTTACCCCGCAGGGGGTTCCTCTGGGGCCAACGTCCTGACTTTC CSAYPAGGSSGANVLTF many TRBJ2-6 TRBD1 TRBV20-1
TGCACGACCGCCCAGACAGGGTCGGGTAATGAGCAGTTCTTC CTTAQTGSGNEQFF few TRBJ2-1 TRBD1 TRBV29-1
TGTGCCAGCAGCCGGACAGGCCCAACCTACGAGCAGTACTTC CASSRTGPTYEQYF . TRBJ2-7 TRBD1 TRBV7-9
TGTGCCACCAGTGGAGTCACAACCGGGGAGCTGTTTTTT CATSGVTTGELFF . TRBJ2-2 . TRBV24-1
TGTGCCAGCAGCAGGAGGGTAGAGGCCCACGAGCAGTACTTC CASSRRVEAHEQYF . TRBJ2-7 . TRBV5-6
TGTGCCGGTTCGACTAGCGGGAAGTACGAGCAGTACTTC CAGSTSGKYEQYF . TRBJ2-7 TRBD2 TRBV7-2
TGTGCCAGCAGCCCCCGACTAGGGACTAGCGAGGAGCTGTTTTTT CASSPRLGTSEELFF . TRBJ2-2 TRBD2 TRBV7-9
TGTGCCAGCAGCTTAGCGACAGGGGGAATGAGCAATCAGCCCCAGCATTTT CASSLATGGMSNQPQHF once TRBJ1-5 TRBD1 TRBV11-1
TGCGCCAGCAGCTCGACGTACCACGGGACTAGCGGCTGGATCTCCTACGAGCAGTACTTC CASSSTYHGTSGWISYEQYF many TRBJ2-7 TRBD2 TRBV5-1
TGTGCCACCAGTGATACCGGGACTAGCGGGAGTCCCCACAATGAGCAGTACTTC CATSDTGTSGSPHNEQYF . TRBJ2-7 TRBD2 TRBV24-1
TGCAGTGCTAGAGGATGGCGGGAGGGCCAGGAGACCCAGTACTTC CSARGWREGQETQYF many TRBJ2-5 TRBD2 TRBV20-1
TGTGCCAGCAGAACGGACGCGATCCAAGAGACCCAGTACTTC CASRTDAIQETQYF many TRBJ2-5 . TRBV3-1
TGCAGTGCTACCCTGGCCGCTGAAGCTTTCTTT CSATLAAEAFF many TRBJ1-1 . TRBV20-1
TGTGCCAGCAGTTTTACGGGGACCAGCCAAGAGACCCAGTACTTC CASSFTGTSQETQYF many TRBJ2-5 . TRBV12-3/TRBV12-4
TGCAGTGCTAGGGAACCCGGGACAACCCCGGGGGAGCAGTACTTC CSAREPGTTPGEQYF . TRBJ2-7 . TRBV20-1
TGCGCCAGCAGCCAAGATGTCGTACAGGGCGCCTACGAGCAGTACTTC CASSQDVVQGAYEQYF many TRBJ2-7 . TRBV4-1
TGTGCCAGCAGCCAAGAACCCGGGGGCCTTTACTATGGCTACACCTTC CASSQEPGGLYYGYTF . TRBJ1-2 . TRBV4-2
TGCAGTGCTATAGGCCTAGCGGGATACGAGCAGTACTTC CSAIGLAGYEQYF . TRBJ2-7 TRBD2 TRBV20-1
TGCAGTGCTAGAAGGGGAAGAGGGGGGCTGCTAGGGGAGCAGTACTTC CSARRGRGGLLGEQYF . TRBJ2-7 . TRBV20-1
TGTGCCAGCAGCCAAGAGATTAGCGGGTCCTACAATGAGCAGTACTTC CASSQEISGSYNEQYF once TRBJ2-7 TRBD2 TRBV7-7
TGTGCCAGCCTGGGACAGGGGGCTTTCTTT CASLGQGAFF . TRBJ1-1 TRBD1 TRBV2
TGCAGTGCCAGACCGGGACTAGAAACTGGATCCTACGAGCAGTACTTC CSARPGLETGSYEQYF many TRBJ2-7 TRBD2 TRBV20-1
TGCAGTGCTAGACAGACAGGGGGACAGCCCCAGCATTTT CSARQTGGQPQHF . TRBJ1-5 TRBD1 TRBV20-1
TGTGCCAGCACCCACACGGGAGGAGGGAATCAGCCCCAGCATTTT CASTHTGGGNQPQHF many TRBJ1-5 . TRBV7-9
TGCAGTGCCCGTCCTTTTAGCAATCAGCCCCAGCATTTT CSARPFSNQPQHF many TRBJ1-5 . TRBV20-1
TGTGCCATCAGTGACCGGCGGGCGGAGACCCAGTACTTC CAISDRRAETQYF . TRBJ2-5 . TRBV10-3
TGTGCCAGCAGTACAACCGGGACTAGGAGTCGCGAGCAGTACTTC CASSTTGTRSREQYF many TRBJ2-7 TRBD2 TRBV12-3/TRBV12-4
TGTGCCAGCAGTGACAGGGGGCATACGCAGTATTTT CASSDRGHTQYF few TRBJ2-3 TRBD1 TRBV6-4
TGCAGTGCTAGTGACCTCGGGGACGAGCAGTACTTC CSASDLGDEQYF many TRBJ2-7 . TRBV20-1
TGTGCCAGCAGTGCCTTCAGGGGTACTGAAGCTTTCTTT CASSAFRGTEAFF many TRBJ1-1 . TRBV6-1
TGCAGTGCTCTATCAACCCCAGGGGGCAGTGAAGCTTTCTTT CSALSTPGGSEAFF . TRBJ1-1 TRBD1 TRBV20-1
TGCAGCGTTGAATCCGGGACAGGGACGGGGAACTATGGCTACACCTTC CSVESGTGTGNYGYTF . TRBJ1-2 TRBD1 TRBV29-1
TGTGCCAGCAGCCAAGACAGCTTAACTGGAAACACCATATATTTT CASSQDSLTGNTIYF . TRBJ1-3 . TRBV7-2
TGTGCCAGCAGCTCCTCTGGGTGGGGGACCAACACCGGGGAGCTGTTTTTT CASSSSGWGTNTGELFF . TRBJ2-2 . TRBV5-4
TGTGCCAGCATGCCTAGCGGGAGCATAGAGACCCAGTACTTC CASMPSGSIETQYF . TRBJ2-5 TRBD2 TRBV2
TGTGCCAGCAGCCAAGATGGACAGCCCTCCTACGAGCAGTACTTC CASSQDGQPSYEQYF many TRBJ2-7 . TRBV4-2
TGCAGTGCTAGAGACGGTCCCCTCCACTTT CSARDGPLHF . TRBJ1-6 . TRBV20-1
TGTGCCAGCAGTTTTATCGGGGAATACGAGCAGTACTTC CASSFIGEYEQYF many TRBJ2-7 . TRBV12-3/TRBV12-4
TGCGCCAGCAGCAACCTCGGACCCGGGACAGTCTATGGCTACACCTTC CASSNLGPGTVYGYTF . TRBJ1-2 TRBD1 TRBV5-5
TGTGCCAGCTGGAGGGATGTTGGTAATGAAAAACTGTTTTTT CASWRDVGNEKLFF . TRBJ1-4 . TRBV2
TGTGCCAGCACCTCCAAAAATCAGCCCCAGCATTTT CASTSKNQPQHF . TRBJ1-5 . TRBV7-2
TGCGCCAGCAGCCTACAGGGGGATGGGACTGAAGCTTTCTTT CASSLQGDGTEAFF many TRBJ1-1 TRBD1 TRBV5-1
TGTGCCAGCAGCACCGTGACTAGCGGGGGGCCCAACTCCTACGAGCAGTACTTC CASSTVTSGGPNSYEQYF many TRBJ2-7 TRBD2 TRBV7-2